This T cell receptor beta chain was documented in a study of T cell responses to AZD1222 COVID-19 vaccine. In regard to this clone: The antigen is undetermined.

The repertoire was sequenced with immunoSEQ multiplex PCR; TCRdb's copy has only in-frame clones and lacks some. The table lists some 200,000 clones, approximately 90% of them singletons, with roughly 0.99% in the top ten. Broader study findings: The number of AZD1222 recipients seropositive at baseline was only five to seven. An increase in Spike-specific TCR breadth and depth was observed after two AZD1222 doses.

This clonotype was obtained from an adult in good health. This material consisted of peripheral blood, taken on day 0 of AZD1222 vaccination.

The CDR3 bases are TGTGCCAGCTATTACGGGGACAGGGGGCGCGGCGGCTACACCTTC. It codes for CASYYGDRGRGGYTF. This chain links TRBV28 with TRBJ1-2; 12 nucleotides agree with TRBD1. In germline, CDR1 is MDHEN, CDR2 SYDVKM. The junction had 12 bases not matched to a gene; V was cut back by 8 bases and J by 8 bases. The CDR3 has 15 residues.